This T cell receptor (beta chain) was documented in a study of cytomegalovirus exposure and HLA in healthy donors. The study's findings and limits: Many donors shared some public TCRs, even though most TCR sequences were rare. The tendency of first-cohort TCR clusters to co-occur in the 120 validation repertoires was identified by a subsequent analysis.

As regards this clone: Its antigen is currently unknown.

V gave up 4 bases and J gave up 7 bases; unmatched junction bases: 6. Germline CDR1 reads SGDLS; CDR2 reads YYNGEE. The CDR3 spans 14 residues. The table came from immunoSEQ multiplex PCR; TCRdb's copy has only in-frame clones and leaves some out. Of about 200,000 clones detected, roughly 88% appear once; the ten largest clones hold 13%. This receptor was obtained from a woman in her twenties or thirties in good health and CMV-seropositive. Sequenced sample: PBMCs. This chain links TRBV9 with TRBJ1-5; 9 nucleotides line up with TRBD1. CDR3 protein: CASSTTGGNQPQHF. CDR3 DNA sequence: TGTGCCAGCAGCACGACAGGGGGTAACCAGCCCCAGCATTTT.